This is a list of T cell receptor beta chains from one sample in a study of T cell repertoires in cytomegalovirus infection. Their antigen targets remain unknown. MiXCR, run by TCRdb on the reads, gives a single entry per CDR3 protein. The table has 900,000 to 950,000 distinct CDR3 sequences, roughly a third seen once. The sequences come from cultured CD8+ T cells from PBMCs, collected from culture after CMV antigen stimulation. These receptors originate from a human donor in good health (CMV status not recorded). Some clones in this sample may be carry-over from other donors' samples. Both conserved end residues are part of each CDR3. A D gene is named only where the DNA matches it firmly. Clone size is given for some rows only: seen once, a few or many times, or a class if the clone is expanded.

.	TRBV6-2/TRBV6-3	TRBJ1-4	.	TGTGCCAGCAGTTATCTCGCGGGACCAACTAATGAAAAACTGTTTTTT	CASSYLAGPTNEKLFF
many	TRBV12-5	TRBJ2-1	.	TGTGCTAGTGGTTTGGTAATGGCTCCCTACAATGAGCAGTTCTTC	CASGLVMAPYNEQFF
.	TRBV29-1	TRBJ1-2	.	TGCAGCGTTCCTAACAGGGATGGCGGCTACACCTTC	CSVPNRDGGYTF
.	TRBV4-1	TRBJ2-3	TRBD2	TGCGCCAGCAGCCAAGAATTGGGGCTAGCGGGGGATCTGGATACGCAGTATTTT	CASSQELGLAGDLDTQYF
few	TRBV27	TRBJ1-6	.	TGTGCCAGCAGTTTTGGGGCTCGGAATTCACCCCTCCACTTT	CASSFGARNSPLHF
many	TRBV7-8	TRBJ2-7	.	TGTGCCAGCAGCTTAGGCAGAAGATCCGAACGAGAGAGCGAGCAGTACTTC	CASSLGRRSERESEQYF
.	TRBV7-9	TRBJ2-7	.	TGTGCCAGCAGCTTAGTTCCGGGCCCGAGCTCCTACGAGCAGTACTTC	CASSLVPGPSSYEQYF
many	TRBV6-6	TRBJ1-1	.	TGTGCCAGCAGCTCCACTGAAGCTTTCTTT	CASSSTEAFF
many	TRBV7-2	TRBJ2-7	.	TGTGCCAGCAGCGCCCCTAGCCGGGAAAGCTCCTACGAGCAGTACTTC	CASSAPSRESSYEQYF
few	TRBV5-5	TRBJ1-1	.	TGTGCCAGCAGCTTGGCACAGGAAGCTTTCTTT	CASSLAQEAFF
.	TRBV20-1	TRBJ2-7	.	TGCAGTGCTATGGTACGGGACACCTTCTCCTACGAGCAGTACTTC	CSAMVRDTFSYEQYF
many	TRBV12-3/TRBV12-4	TRBJ2-7	.	TGTGCCAGCAGTTCCGGAAGATACGAGCAGTACTTC	CASSSGRYEQYF
few	TRBV4-3	TRBJ2-3	TRBD2	TGCGCCAGCAGCCAAGATCCCCTAGCGGCTATTAGCACAGATACGCAGTATTTT	CASSQDPLAAISTDTQYF
many	TRBV7-6	TRBJ2-5	.	TGTGCCAGCAGCTTGTACGTTGAAGAGACCCAGTACTTC	CASSLYVEETQYF
.	TRBV7-6	TRBJ2-1	.	TGTGCCAGCAGCGCCGCCAGCTCCTACAATGAGCAGTTCTTC	CASSAASSYNEQFF
.	TRBV4-1	TRBJ2-2	.	TGCGCCAGCAGCCAAGATCCCTGGAGGGGGTCGGTGACCGGGGAGCTGTTTTTT	CASSQDPWRGSVTGELFF
.	TRBV20-1	TRBJ2-1	.	TGCAGTGCTAGAGATTGGGATAGCGGATCCTCCTACAATGAGCAGTTCTTC	CSARDWDSGSSYNEQFF
few	TRBV12-3/TRBV12-4	TRBJ2-5	TRBD1	TGTGCCAGCAAAAGTGGACAGGGAGGATTCCTAAAGACCCAGTACTTC	CASKSGQGGFLKTQYF
.	TRBV12-3/TRBV12-4	TRBJ1-2	.	TGTGCCAGCAGTTGGATTCTGGCTTACGGCTACACCTTC	CASSWILAYGYTF
.	TRBV20-1	TRBJ2-1	.	TGCAGTGCTAGGAAGGGGGAGGGATCCTACAATGAGCAGTTCTTC	CSARKGEGSYNEQFF
few	TRBV5-4	TRBJ1-4	.	TGTGCCAGCAGCCGGGACGGGCCTCAGCGGAAACTGTTTTTT	CASSRDGPQRKLFF
.	TRBV11-3	TRBJ1-2	TRBD1	TGTGCCAGCAGGTGGACAGGGGAGGGCTACACCTTC	CASRWTGEGYTF
.	TRBV12-5	TRBJ2-6	.	TGTGCTAGTGGTTTGGTATTGGGGGAAGGTGGGGCCAACGTCCTGACTTTC	CASGLVLGEGGANVLTF
.	TRBV11-2	TRBJ2-5	.	TGTGCCAGCGGGACTGGGGGGGCCGGAGAGACCCAGTACTTC	CASGTGGAGETQYF
.	TRBV2	TRBJ2-5	.	TGTGCCACCCTAGTGGGAGAGACCCAGTACTTC	CATLVGETQYF
.	TRBV19	TRBJ1-5	.	TGTGCCAGGAGTCTCGGCTCGCCCCAGCATTTT	CARSLGSPQHF
.	TRBV5-8	TRBJ2-5	.	TGTGCCAGCAGCGCATGGTGGTCGGGGGACCACCAAGAGACCCAGTACTTC	CASSAWWSGDHQETQYF
.	TRBV20-1	TRBJ2-7	.	TGCAGTGCTAGAGATAGCGGCTACGAGCAGTACTTC	CSARDSGYEQYF
.	TRBV7-9	TRBJ2-2	TRBD1	TGTGCCAGCAGCGGTGACAGGGGGCAGGCCGGGGAGCTGTTTTTT	CASSGDRGQAGELFF
.	TRBV20-1	TRBJ2-1	TRBD2	TGCAGTGGCGTCCTTTTGACTAGCGGCCCTAGCGAGCAGTTCTTC	CSGVLLTSGPSEQFF
.	TRBV12-3/TRBV12-4	TRBJ2-2	.	TGTGCCAGCAGAAGGGACGTGTTGTTTTTT	CASRRDVLFF
many	TRBV7-9	TRBJ2-5	.	TGTGCCAGCAGCCCTACCGACGGGAATCATCAAGAGACCCAGTACTTC	CASSPTDGNHQETQYF
.	TRBV10-3	TRBJ2-2	TRBD2	TGTGCCATCAGTGAGAGGCTAGCGGGGTCGAACACCGGGGAGCTGTTTTTT	CAISERLAGSNTGELFF
.	TRBV6-1	TRBJ1-2	.	TGTGCCAGCACCTACGGGGAGAGCTATGGCTACACCTTC	CASTYGESYGYTF
few	TRBV7-2	TRBJ2-2	.	TGTGCCAGCAGGGGAGTCACCGGGGAGCTGTTTTTT	CASRGVTGELFF
few	TRBV10-3	TRBJ2-7	TRBD1	TGTGCCATGACAGGGGGCCTTAGGGACGAGCAGTACTTC	CAMTGGLRDEQYF
few	TRBV6-2/TRBV6-3	TRBJ2-6	.	TGTGCCAGCGTCATGTTCTCTGGGGCCAACGTCCTGACTTTC	CASVMFSGANVLTF
.	TRBV7-2	TRBJ1-1	.	TGTGCCAGCAGCTTAACGGTCACGAACACTGAAGCTTTCTTT	CASSLTVTNTEAFF
few	TRBV10-3	TRBJ1-1	TRBD1	TGTGCCGTCACACAGGGGCCGAACACTGAAGCTTTCTTT	CAVTQGPNTEAFF
.	TRBV4-1	TRBJ2-7	TRBD2	TGCGCCAGCAGTGGAGGCAGCGGGGGGGCCTACGAGCAGTACTTC	CASSGGSGGAYEQYF
.	TRBV2	TRBJ2-3	.	TGTGCCACCAGAACCCCTGGACCGCGCACAGATACGCAGTATTTT	CATRTPGPRTDTQYF
.	TRBV12-3/TRBV12-4	TRBJ2-1	.	TGTGCCAGCAGCCCCAAACTCGGGGGTAATGAGCAGTTCTTC	CASSPKLGGNEQFF
few	TRBV6-6	TRBJ1-1	.	TGTGCCAGCAGTTACCGGGGGAAGGGGGCTGAAGCTTTCTTT	CASSYRGKGAEAFF
.	TRBV7-6	TRBJ1-2	.	TGTGTCAGCAGCTTAGAGCGGGGCCGCTATGGCTACACCTTC	CVSSLERGRYGYTF
many	TRBV7-8	TRBJ1-2	.	TGTGCCAGCAGTTACGAGCAGGGTTTCGATGGCTACACCTTC	CASSYEQGFDGYTF
.	TRBV7-9	TRBJ2-7	.	TGTGCCAGCAGCCCTAGTCACGAGCAGTACTTC	CASSPSHEQYF
few	TRBV28	TRBJ2-5	.	TGTGCCAGCAGTTTAGGACTGCGTGGGACCCAGTACTTC	CASSLGLRGTQYF
many	TRBV7-9	TRBJ1-2	.	TGTGCCAGCACCTCCTACGAGGGGGGTAAGAGAGGCTACACCTTC	CASTSYEGGKRGYTF
.	TRBV19	TRBJ1-2	.	TGTGCCAGTCTGGGGGCCATCCCGCTTAACTATGGCTACACCTTC	CASLGAIPLNYGYTF
.	TRBV3-1	TRBJ1-1	.	TGTGCCAGCAGCCAAGGATGGAAAAACAGAGCGGCTTTCTTT	CASSQGWKNRAAFF
.	TRBV12-3/TRBV12-4	TRBJ1-1	.	TGTGCCAGCAGTGAGGGTAATAGGGCTTTCTTT	CASSEGNRAFF
many	TRBV7-6	TRBJ1-1	.	TGTGCCAGCATCCCTGGGGGGCAGGGCGCTAACACTGAAGCTTTCTTT	CASIPGGQGANTEAFF
few	TRBV7-6	TRBJ1-6	TRBD1	TGTGCCAGCAGCTTAGGGACAGGGGGCAAATCACCCCTCCACTTT	CASSLGTGGKSPLHF